Only a few counts were recorded for the clone carrying this TCR beta chain. Authors' analysis steps: Reference gene primer amplification in the assay estimated nucleated cell counts. TCRdb keeps only in-frame clones here, not all; method: immunoSEQ multiplex PCR. That table furnishes V, J and clone size, whereas the DNA furnished D and trimming. The sample lists around 70,000 clones, approximately 89% occurring once. The CDR3 is made up of 17 amino acids. Germline CDR1 SGHRS, CDR2 YFSETQ. V lost 2 bases and J lost 1; bases outside the gene matches: 7. This sample stems from a study of blood T cell repertoires in COVID-19. The overall study: T cells, B-cell-depleted T cells, or PBMCs provided the cDNA or gDNA that served as material.

The sequence derives from a woman aged 60 to 75 with active COVID-19. The V gene is TRBV5-1, the J gene TRBJ2-2; 8 bases are shared with TRBD1. The sequencing input was peripheral blood. CDR3 sequence reads: CASSFGGTGMNTGELFF. DNA for the CDR3: TGCGCCAGCAGCTTTGGTGGGACAGGAATGAACACCGGGGAGCTGTTTTTT.